Listed below are T cell receptor beta chains from one sample, sequenced in a study of T cells in Graves' hyperthyroidism and ophthalmopathy. TCRdb fed the multiplex PCR reads into MiXCR, producing one record per CDR3 protein. The sample records 550,000 to 650,000 distinct CDR3 sequences, around 15% being singletons. Sample: blood. These receptors came from a woman aged 40 to 49 with Graves' hyperthyroidism. CDR3s leave out the opening cysteine and the closing phenylalanine or tryptophan.

v_gene,CDR3aa
TRBV14,ASSQAQGKTEAF
TRBV27,ASRGQPNEKLF
TRBV6-1,ASSTGGVFPGNTIY
TRBV6-5,ASSYISDTQY
TRBV28,ASSSRQGEAF
TRBV28,ASSLADTIYRSYNEQF
TRBV5-1,ASSAGTPNEKLF
TRBV4-2,ASSQEGQGLHYGYT
TRBV28,ASTSSGGSYEQY
TRBV7-3,ASSYSGANYGYT
TRBV20-1,SPPGTSGRLAYNEQF
TRBV28,ASSYTTGTKNIQY
TRBV29-1,SVDSGAGGFSEQY
TRBV7-9,ASSLVQGTEAF